Described below is a single T cell receptor beta chain sequence and its context. Produced via immunoSEQ multiplex PCR; TCRdb's table is partial and in-frame only. Among about 21,000 clones listed, roughly 80% were seen once. The treatment denotes: randomized to nivolumab then ipilimumab (arm A) or the reverse (arm B). The source of the sample is a study of sequential checkpoint blockade in melanoma. Germline lookup yields CDR1 SGHDT and CDR2 YYEEEE. V gave up 4 bases and J gave up 3 bases, with 5 bases separating them. The CDR3 is 11 amino acids. This chain links TRBV5-6 with TRBJ2-7, with D unresolved. This sequence originates from a human donor with melanoma. The source material was CD8+ T cells sorted from blood (inferred from file names), sampled from a patient given nivolumab and ipilimumab in sequence. CDR3 in amino acids: CASSAGYEQYF. As DNA, the CDR3 is TGTGCCAGCAGCGCAGGCTACGAGCAGTACTTC.